This passage covers 18 T cell receptor beta chains from one sample sequenced in a study of T cells in Graves' hyperthyroidism and ophthalmopathy. From RNA transcripts, TCR beta CDR3 regions were amplified. Primed by the HTBI set, a first-round RT-PCR was run on the TCR CDR3. TCRdb re-called the multiplex PCR reads through MiXCR, storing one row per CDR3 protein. The table shows 500,000 or so distinct CDR3 sequences, with over 15% occurring only once. The sequenced material came from blood. Receptors were obtained from a woman between 18 and 29 years old with Graves' ophthalmopathy.

This clonotype has at least ten counts. The CDR3 here is CSASAGLKRETQYF. For the CDR3, the DNA is TGCAGTGCTAGTGCGGGACTCAAGCGGGAGACCCAGTACTTC. This rearrangement joins TRBV20-1 to TRBJ2-5, with a possible D match to TRBD2 (6 bases). Germline CDR1 and CDR2: DFQATT and SNEGSKA (reference sequence). Trimming left V 3 bases short and J 5 bases short, with 16 bases between. This CDR3 contains 14 residues.

This clonotype was seen more than once but under ten times. CDR3 protein: CASSLGEIRTEAFF. DNA of the CDR3: TGTGCCAGCAGTTTGGGGGAAATAAGAACTGAAGCTTTCTTT. The V and J genes are TRBV12-3 or TRBV12-4 and TRBJ1-1; D perhaps matches TRBD1 (5 bases). CDR3 length: 14 amino acids. V was clipped by 3 bases and J by 5 bases, with 13 bases between them.

This clonotype was detected once. V and J are TRBV19 and TRBJ1-4, with D perhaps matching TRBD1 (6 bases). The V gene lost 3 bases and the J gene lost 4 bases, with 12 bases spanning the gap. Germline-derived CDR1 and CDR2 are LNHDA and SQIVND (reference sequence). CDR3 size: 15 residues. CDR3 DNA sequence: TGTGCCAGTAGTATGTCGACAGGCCATAATGAAAAACTGTTTTTT. Its protein is CASSMSTGHNEKLFF.

This clonotype occurred a few times. J is TRBJ2-2 and V is TRBV20-1; TRBD1 matches at 9 bases. Germline V gene sequence: CDR1 DFQATT, CDR2 SNEGSKA (reference sequence). J gave up 4 bases and V 0 bases, and 9 bases lay outside the gene matches. The CDR3 is 17 amino acids. CDR3 loop: CSARDLRTGGPTGELFF. In DNA form, the CDR3 reads TGCAGTGCTAGAGATTTACGTACAGGGGGCCCCACCGGGGAGCTGTTTTTT.

This clonotype was seen only a few times. The gene calls are TRBV28 and TRBJ1-1, with D unclear. V lost 7 bases and J lost 5, with 23 bases in between. Germline lookup yields CDR1 MDHEN and CDR2 SYDVKM. The CDR3 consists of 16 residues. CDR3: CASTSLETTHKTEAFF. The CDR3 DNA sequence: TGTGCCAGCACCTCACTAGAGACAACTCACAAAACTGAAGCTTTCTTT.

The V and J genes are TRBV28 and TRBJ2-7; 9 bases agree with TRBD1. CDR1 and CDR2 (germline): MDHEN, SYDVKM. The J segment lost 2 bases and the V segment lost 5 bases, leaving 7 bases of the junction unmatched. The CDR3 totals 15 residues. This chain's CDR3 is CASSQSGTGTYEQYF. DNA for the CDR3: TGTGCCAGCAGTCAATCCGGGACAGGGACCTACGAGCAGTACTTC. The complete variable domain, with remaining parts taken from reference TRBV28 and TRBJ2-7, reads DVKVTQSSRYLVKRTGEKVFLECVQDMDHENMFWYRQDPGLGLRLIYFSYDVKMKEKGDIPEGYSVSREKKERFSLILESASTNQTSMYLCASSQSGTGTYEQYFGPGTRLTVT.

There are many counts of this clonotype. This chain connects TRBV3-1 to TRBJ2-1; the match to TRBD2 covers 13 bases. V shed 4 bases, J shed 7 bases, and the junction held 16 bases outside the gene matches. This CDR3 spans 19 amino acids. Germline lookup yields CDR1 LGHDT and CDR2 YNNKEL (reference sequence). CDR3 loop: CASSRQTGLAGRGANEQFF. The CDR3 DNA reads as TGTGCCAGCAGCCGGCAGACGGGACTAGCGGGGAGGGGAGCTAATGAGCAGTTCTTC.

This clonotype came up a few times. A much larger clone lies a single base off, so this may be a read error. DNA for the CDR3: TGTGCCAGCAGTTTTCGGGGTGAACCTCCTTGGGGCACAGATACGCAGTATTTT. It specifies CASSFRGEPPWGTDTQYF. The chain recombines TRBV12-3 or TRBV12-4 with TRBJ2-3, with D possibly being TRBD2 (5 bases). Trimming cost V 3 bases and J 1 base, with 20 bases left between them. This CDR3 is 18 amino acids long.

Concerning this clonotype: A much larger clone lies one base from this, so it may be a read error. The CDR3 DNA follows: TGCGCCAGCAGCCAGGACATGGGAGGATCACCCCTCCACTTT. Encoded protein: CASSQDMGGSPLHF. The chain has TRBV5-1 and TRBJ1-6; D is possibly TRBD1 (5 bases). V was cut by 4 bases and J by 10 bases, with 15 bases left in between. The CDR3 extends over 14 amino acids. Germline lookup yields CDR1 SGHRS and CDR2 YFSETQ.

This clonotype was recorded at least ten times. The chain carries TRBV19 and TRBJ1-5; D is perhaps TRBD1 (5 bases). The CDR3 contains 12 residues. Germline V gives CDR1 LNHDA, CDR2 SQIVND (reference sequence). Trimming removed 9 bases from V and 4 bases from J, with 10 bases in between. DNA of the CDR3: TGTGCCAGCCGGGACGGAAATCAGCCCCAGCATTTT. Its protein is CASRDGNQPQHF. The full variable domain, its missing parts supplied by reference TRBV19 and TRBJ1-5, is DGGITQSPKYLFRKEGQNVTLSCEQNLNHDAMYWYRQDPGQGLRLIYYSQIVNDFQKGDIAEGYSVSREKKESFPLTVTSAQKNPTAFYLCASRDGNQPQHFGDGTRLSIL.

The table lists this clonotype with many counts. The chain is built from TRBV28 and TRBJ1-2, with TRBD1 identical over 7 bases. Germline loops: CDR1 MDHEN, CDR2 SYDVKM. This CDR3 comprises 13 residues. J was trimmed by 6 bases and V by 10 bases; bases with no gene match: 11. This CDR3 is CANGGRGKDGYTF. In nucleotides, the CDR3 is TGTGCCAATGGGGGCAGGGGGAAGGATGGCTACACCTTC.

This clonotype has at least ten counts. The chain links TRBV28 to TRBJ1-5; tentative D call: TRBD1 (6 bases). V lost 5 bases, J lost 4 bases, and 12 bases lay in between. The CDR3 has 14 residues. From germline, CDR1 is MDHEN and CDR2 SYDVKM. The CDR3 nucleotides read TGTGCCAGCAGTCCACAGGGAGGTAATCAGCCCCAGCATTTT. It encodes CASSPQGGNQPQHF.

This clonotype was recorded many times. The junction departs from germline at one end; a sequencing error may be responsible. The chain employs TRBV7-7 and TRBJ2-5, with D unclear. This CDR3 has 13 residues. In germline, CDR1 is SSHAT, CDR2 FNYEAQ (reference sequence). The DNA for the CDR3 is TGTGCTAGCAGCGTAGGACCAGCGGAGACCCAGTACTTC. Translation: CASSVGPAETQYF.

This clonotype was seen ten or more times. V and J are TRBV11-2 and TRBJ1-2; D call uncertain. Trimming left V 5 bases short and J 4 bases short, with 17 bases between. The CDR3 runs 15 residues. Germline CDR1 reads SGHAT; CDR2 reads FQNNGV. CDR3 loop: CASSPTWTVTYGYTF. Written as DNA, the CDR3 is TGTGCCAGCAGCCCGACCTGGACGGTAACCTATGGCTACACCTTC.

Ten or more counts support this clonotype. V usage is TRBV9 and J usage is TRBJ1-1; D is unresolved. Looked up from germline, CDR1 is SGDLS and CDR2 is YYNGEE. CDR3 length: 16 amino acids. The V gene lost 0 bases and the J gene lost 7 bases, with 19 bases spanning the gap. The CDR3 DNA follows: TGTGCCAGCAGCGTAGGGTATGGTGGGGAAGATTTTGAAGCTTTCTTT. Translated: CASSVGYGGEDFEAFF. Full variable domain (remainder filled in from reference TRBV9 and TRBJ1-1): DSGVTQTPKHLITATGQRVTLRCSPRSGDLSVYWYQQSLDQGLQFLIQYYNGEERAKGNILERFSAQQFPDLHSELNLSSLELGDSALYFCASSVGYGGEDFEAFFGQGTRLTVV.

The chain employs TRBV20-1 and TRBJ1-5, with D possibly TRBD1 on 5 matching bases. The CDR3 totals 13 residues. Germline V gene sequence: CDR1 DFQATT, CDR2 SNEGSKA (reference sequence). V was shortened by 2 bases and J by 5 bases, with 10 bases between the two germline ends. CDR3 nucleotides: TGCAGTGCTAGACAGGGTTGGTATCAGCCCCAGCATTTT. Translation: CSARQGWYQPQHF.

This clonotype was counted at least ten times. This chain uses TRBV7-8 with TRBJ1-1; 10 positions agree with TRBD1. This CDR3 is 16 amino acids long. The germline gives CDR1 SGHVS, CDR2 FQNEAQ. Trimming at V came to 5 bases and at J to 1 base, leaving 7 bases not matched to a gene. The CDR3 DNA follows: TGTGCCAGCAGCCCTATTGGACAGGGGGGGAACACTGAAGCTTTCTTT. Protein: CASSPIGQGGNTEAFF.

This clonotype was detected only a few times. The chain is built from TRBV19 and TRBJ2-7; D is ambiguous. V shed 0 bases and J shed 2 bases, with 11 bases lying between them. CDR1 and CDR2 from the germline V gene are LNHDA and SQIVND (reference sequence). The CDR3 is 15 residues long. The CDR3 coding sequence is TGTGCCAGTAGTATAGATCGGATTGCGCCCTACGAGCAGTACTTC. Residues: CASSIDRIAPYEQYF.